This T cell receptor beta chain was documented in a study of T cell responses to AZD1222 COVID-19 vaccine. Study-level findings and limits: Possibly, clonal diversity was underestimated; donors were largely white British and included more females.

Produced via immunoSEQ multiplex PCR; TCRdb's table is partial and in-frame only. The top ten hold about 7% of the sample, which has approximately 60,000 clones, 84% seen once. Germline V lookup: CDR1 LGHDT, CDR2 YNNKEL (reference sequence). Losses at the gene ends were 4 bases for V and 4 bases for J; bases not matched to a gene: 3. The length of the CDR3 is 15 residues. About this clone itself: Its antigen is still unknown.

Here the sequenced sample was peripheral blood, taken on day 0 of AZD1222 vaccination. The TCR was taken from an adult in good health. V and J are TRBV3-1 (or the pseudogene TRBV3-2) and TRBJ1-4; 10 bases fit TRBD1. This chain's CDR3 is CASSPGTGVNEKLFF. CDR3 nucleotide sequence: TGTGCCAGCAGCCCAGGGACAGGGGTTAATGAAAAACTGTTTTTT.